What follows are 6 T cell receptor beta chains derived from one specimen sequenced in a study of tumor-infiltrating lymphocytes in oesophageal squamous cell carcinoma. TCRdb analysed the PCR reads with MiXCR anew, one entry per CDR3 protein. The sample consists of about 13,000 distinct CDR3 sequences, around 53% of them appearing once. Sequencing was performed on blood. These receptors were obtained from a female donor with esophageal squamous cell carcinoma.

This clonotype was found a few times. The chain recombines TRBV7-2 with TRBJ2-7, with D unclear. TRBJ2-5 explains the end of the DNA better; the J call may be wrong. From germline, CDR1 is SGHTA and CDR2 FQGNSA. This CDR3 is built from 12 residues. CDR3 residues: CASSRVRETQYF. The CDR3 DNA follows: TGTGCCAGCAGCCGTGTCCGAGAGACCCAGTACTTC.

This chain joins TRBV3-1 and TRBJ2-3, with 8 bases lining up with TRBD2. V lost 1 base and J lost 5; bases outside the gene matches: 17. This CDR3 comprises 19 residues. CDR1 is LGHDT, CDR2 YNNKEL, per germline (reference sequence). The CDR3 protein is CASSQGRGFTGGPKDTQYF. DNA for the CDR3: TGTGCCAGCAGCCAAGGACGGGGCTTCACGGGAGGGCCGAAAGATACGCAGTATTTT.

For this clonotype: At one of its ends the junction is not consistent with the germline gene, which may arise from a read error. The genes are TRBV7-8 and TRBJ2-7; possibly TRBD1 for D (5 bases). The germline gives CDR1 SGHVS, CDR2 FQNEAQ. There are 16 residues in the CDR3. The CDR3 protein is CASSLQGLTGANVLNF. The CDR3 DNA reads TGTGCCAGCAGCTTACAGGGCCTCACTGGGGCCAACGTCCTGAATTTC.

By its share, this clonotype is medium-sized. The chain joins TRBV7-3 to TRBJ2-3; 7 bases agree with TRBD1. V was pared by 4 bases and J by 0 bases, with 4 bases of the junction left unmatched. This CDR3 is 15 amino acids long. The germline CDR1 and CDR2 sequences are SGHTA and FQGTGA. CDR3 loop: CASSYDRESTDTQYF. Written as DNA, the CDR3 is TGTGCCAGCAGCTACGACAGGGAGAGCACAGATACGCAGTATTTT.

This clonotype was seen repeatedly, ten times or more. A read error may explain this, as a much larger clone is one base away. The chain uses TRBV6-1 and TRBJ2-7; 8 nucleotides match TRBD2. V gave up 8 bases and J gave up 7 bases; unmatched junction bases: 10. Germline CDR1 reads MNHNS; CDR2 reads SASEGT. There are 13 residues in the CDR3. CDR3 protein: CASSGGADNEQYF. CDR3 in DNA: TGTGCCAGCTCCGGGGGGGCCGATAATGAGCAGTACTTC.

A single count supports this clonotype. This chain uses TRBV5-6 with TRBJ2-1; D is undetermined. V dropped 5 bases and J dropped 3 bases, with 12 bases sitting between them. This CDR3 is 14 amino acids long. CDR1 and CDR2 from the germline V gene are SGHDT and YYEEEE. CDR3 in DNA: TGTGCCAGCAGTATGTTGGCAGACTACAATGAGCAGTTCTTC. Its protein product is CASSMLADYNEQFF.